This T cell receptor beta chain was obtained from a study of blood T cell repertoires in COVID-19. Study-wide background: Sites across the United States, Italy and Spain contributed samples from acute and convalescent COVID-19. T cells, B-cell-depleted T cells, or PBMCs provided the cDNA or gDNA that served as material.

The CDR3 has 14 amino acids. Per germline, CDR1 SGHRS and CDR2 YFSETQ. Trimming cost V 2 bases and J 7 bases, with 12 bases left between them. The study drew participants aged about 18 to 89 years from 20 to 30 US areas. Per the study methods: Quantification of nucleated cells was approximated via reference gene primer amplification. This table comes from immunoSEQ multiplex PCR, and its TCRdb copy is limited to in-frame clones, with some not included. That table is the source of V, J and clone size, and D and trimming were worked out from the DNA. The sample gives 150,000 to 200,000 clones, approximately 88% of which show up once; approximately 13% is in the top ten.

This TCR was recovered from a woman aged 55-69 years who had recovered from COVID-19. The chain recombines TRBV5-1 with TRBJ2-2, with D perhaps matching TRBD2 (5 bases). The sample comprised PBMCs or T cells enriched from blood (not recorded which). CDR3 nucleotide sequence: TGCGCCAGCAGCTTAGGGTCTAGCCTCGGGGAGCTGTTTTTT. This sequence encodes CASSLGSSLGELFF. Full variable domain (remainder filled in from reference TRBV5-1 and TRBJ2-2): KAGVTQTPRYLIKTRGQQVTLSCSPISGHRSVSWYQQTPGQGLQFLFEYFSETQRNKGNFPGRFSGRQFSNSRSEMNVSTLELGDSALYLCASSLGSSLGELFFGEGSRLTVL.